One sample yielded the 18 T cell receptor beta chains listed below, sequenced in a study of shared clonotypes between healthy human individuals. Assay: immunoSEQ multiplex PCR; the TCRdb copy retains only in-frame clones and omits some. Of 1.6 million or so clones listed, roughly 96% are singletons. Material for sequencing was naive CD4+ T cells sorted from blood. Sample subset: CD45RA+ positively selected. These receptor sequences come from a man under 40 in good health.

This chain's CDR3 is CAYHRQGLRDEQYF. The CDR3 coding sequence is TGTGCCTACCATAGACAGGGGCTTAGGGACGAGCAGTACTTC. J is TRBJ2-7 and V is TRBV30; TRBD1 agrees at 8 bases. The ends lost 7 bases at V and 5 bases at J; junction bases unmatched: 13. The germline gives CDR1 GTSNPN, CDR2 SVGIG (reference sequence). The CDR3 runs 14 residues.

The genes are TRBV2 and TRBJ1-4; D gene uncertain. V shed 8 bases and J shed 0 bases, with 7 bases lying between them. This CDR3 has 13 residues. The germline V gene encodes CDR1 SNHLY and CDR2 FYNNEI. The CDR3 here is CASRATTNEKLFF. The CDR3 coding sequence is TGTGCCAGCCGAGCTACAACTAATGAAAAACTGTTTTTT.

The V gene is TRBV11-2, the J gene TRBJ2-1; D is uncertain. CDR3 length: 13 amino acids. Looked up from germline, CDR1 is SGHAT and CDR2 is FQNNGV. V lost 5 bases and J lost 4, with 9 bases in between. As DNA, the CDR3 is TGTGCCAGCAGCCAGCCTTTTTACAATGAGCAGTTCTTC. Translating it yields CASSQPFYNEQFF.

J is TRBJ2-1 and V is TRBV7-5; TRBD2, the table's D call, was not compared with the DNA. TRBV7-5 is annotated as a pseudogene. The CDR3 runs to 16 residues. The CDR3 is CARSPHLAGDYNEQFF. The CDR3 DNA follows: TGTGCCAGAAGCCCACACTTAGCGGGGGATTACAATGAGCAGTTCTTC.

V and J are TRBV5-6 and TRBJ2-3; 7 bases agree with TRBD1. Germline V gene lookup returns CDR1 SGHDT and CDR2 YYEEEE. The ends lost 5 bases at V and 5 bases at J; junction bases unmatched: 8. The CDR3 has 14 residues. CDR3 sequence reads: CASSRQGQGDTQYF. CDR3 coding DNA: TGTGCCAGCAGTAGACAGGGTCAGGGAGATACGCAGTATTTT.

In this sample, this clone turned up once. The chain employs TRBV5-6 and TRBJ2-7; 9 positions match TRBD1. Germline V gives CDR1 SGHDT, CDR2 YYEEEE. After removal of 0 bases from V and 5 bases from J, the junction contained 3 bases not matched to a gene. The CDR3 is made up of 14 amino acids. The CDR3 region has the DNA TGTGCCAGCAGCTTGGTGGGACAGGGCCACGAGCAGTACTTC. Translated: CASSLVGQGHEQYF.

The rearrangement links TRBV30 to TRBJ2-2, with a weak D call TRBD2 (5 bases). This CDR3 has 14 residues. Trimming took off 2 bases at V and 4 bases at J, with 11 bases between the two ends. Germline assignment: CDR1 GTSNPN and CDR2 SVGIG (reference sequence). CDR3: CAWSPRGFTGELFF. The CDR3 region has the DNA TGTGCCTGGAGTCCCCGAGGGTTCACCGGGGAGCTGTTTTTT.

This chain connects TRBV7-9 to TRBJ1-2; weak D call: TRBD1 (5 bases). The CDR3 loop spans 15 amino acids. Trimming took off 5 bases at V and 3 bases at J, with 16 bases between the two ends. Germline CDR1 reads SEHNR; CDR2 reads FQNEAQ (reference sequence). The CDR3 protein is CASSPSRGAYYGYTF. CDR3 nucleotides: TGTGCCAGCAGCCCCTCCCGGGGCGCCTACTATGGCTACACCTTC.

V and J are TRBV19 and TRBJ2-5; 7 nucleotides align to TRBD1. CDR1 and CDR2 (germline): LNHDA, SQIVND (reference sequence). V trimming: 7 bases; J trimming: 4 bases; junction bases outside the gene matches: 9. This CDR3 spans 14 amino acids. In nucleotides, the CDR3 is TGTGCCAGTAAAGACAGGGCACTTCCAGAGACCCAGTACTTC. Protein: CASKDRALPETQYF.

This clone was counted many times. The chain is built from TRBV18 and TRBJ1-4, with D hard to call. CDR1 KGHSH and CDR2 LQKENI come from the germline V gene. This CDR3 spans 14 amino acids. V shed 3 bases and J shed 6 bases, with 11 bases lying between them. CDR3 region: CASSPGPRDEKLFF. The CDR3, as DNA: TGTGCCAGCTCACCTGGGCCACGCGATGAAAAACTGTTTTTT. Full variable domain (rest looked up from reference TRBV18 and TRBJ1-4): NAGVMQNPRHLVRRRGQEARLRCSPMKGHSHVYWYRQLPEEGLKFMVYLQKENIIDESGMPKERFSAEFPKEGPSILRIQQVVRGDSAAYFCASSPGPRDEKLFFGSGTQLSVL.

The rearrangement links TRBV7-9 to TRBJ1-5; D call uncertain. Per germline, CDR1 SEHNR and CDR2 FQNEAQ (reference sequence). CDR3 length equals 13 residues. Between the trimmed V and J ends, which lost 2 bases and 5 bases, there was a span of 7 bases. The CDR3 DNA reads as TGTGCCAGCAGCTTACGGGTGGATCAGCCCCAGCATTTT. This encodes CASSLRVDQPQHF.

The CDR3 coding sequence is TGTGCCAGCGGCCGCCATGGATTCCAAGAGACCCAGTACTTC. Translating it yields CASGRHGFQETQYF. This chain connects TRBV7-9 to TRBJ2-5, with D hard to call. The CDR3 loop spans 14 amino acids. V was trimmed by 8 bases and J by 1 base, leaving 14 bases between them. CDR1 SEHNR and CDR2 FQNEAQ come from the germline V gene (reference sequence). Supplemented by reference TRBV7-9 and TRBJ2-5, the full variable domain reads DTGVSQNPRHKITKRGQNVTFRCDPISEHNRLYWYRQTLGQGPEFLTYFQNEAQLEKSRLLSDRFSAERPKGSFSTLEIQRTEQGDSAMYLCASGRHGFQETQYFGPGTRLLVL.

The chain carries TRBV5-1 and TRBJ2-1; 7 bases align to TRBD1. CDR3 length: 19 residues. The V gene's germline CDR1 is SGHRS and CDR2 YFSETQ. Losses at the gene ends were 3 bases for V and 4 bases for J; bases not matched to a gene: 19. The chain's CDR3 is CASSSWAPTNRGFYNEQFF. As DNA, the CDR3 is TGCGCCAGCAGCTCGTGGGCCCCGACGAACAGGGGATTTTACAATGAGCAGTTCTTC.

The rearrangement joins TRBV6-1 to TRBJ2-7; D call uncertain. V gave up 2 bases and J gave up 0 bases, with 11 bases separating them. This CDR3 contains 15 residues. Germline V gives CDR1 MNHNS, CDR2 SASEGT. CDR3 DNA: TGTGCCAGCAGTGAACTCTCGAGGAGCTCCTACGAGCAGTACTTC. As protein: CASSELSRSSYEQYF.

In the case of this clone: Other DNA sequences in the sample encode the same CDR3. This chain connects TRBV18 to TRBJ2-7; 16 bases map to TRBD2. V trimming: 3 bases; J trimming: 3 bases; junction bases outside the gene matches: 2. Looked up from germline, CDR1 is KGHSH and CDR2 is LQKENI. This CDR3 is built from 16 residues. CDR3 protein: CASSPGLAGGGYEQYF. In DNA, the CDR3 is TGTGCCAGCTCACCGGGACTAGCGGGAGGGGGCTACGAGCAGTACTTC. The full variable domain, its missing parts supplied by reference TRBV18 and TRBJ2-7, is NAGVMQNPRHLVRRRGQEARLRCSPMKGHSHVYWYRQLPEEGLKFMVYLQKENIIDESGMPKERFSAEFPKEGPSILRIQQVVRGDSAAYFCASSPGLAGGGYEQYFGPGTRLTVT.

Regarding this clone: At the DNA level, this CDR3 is encoded by other sequences in the same sample as well. This sequence joins TRBV19 and TRBJ2-7, with 9 bases fitting TRBD1. CDR1 and CDR2 (germline): LNHDA, SQIVND (reference sequence). The junction had 3 bases not matched to a gene; V was cut back by 6 bases and J by 0 bases. The CDR3 is 14 amino acids. Written as DNA, the CDR3 is TGTGCCAGTAGCGGGACAGGGCTCTCCTACGAGCAGTACTTC. This sequence encodes CASSGTGLSYEQYF.

The chain couples TRBV7-9 to TRBJ2-2, with D possibly being TRBD1 (5 bases). With 5 bases removed from V and 0 bases from J, the gap between germline ends came to 10 bases. Germline V gene sequence: CDR1 SEHNR, CDR2 FQNEAQ (reference sequence). The length of the CDR3 is 15 residues. The CDR3 sequence: CASSPDSSNTGELFF. The CDR3 DNA is TGTGCCAGCAGCCCCGACAGTTCGAACACCGGGGAGCTGTTTTTT.

The chain uses TRBV28 and TRBJ2-7; unclear D gene. The V and J ends lost 3 bases and 0 bases respectively, with 18 bases between them. The CDR3 runs 17 residues. Per germline, CDR1 MDHEN and CDR2 SYDVKM. CDR3 nucleotide sequence: TGTGCCAGCAGTTTGCGCGTCGGTAGAACCAACTCCTACGAGCAGTACTTC. It translates to CASSLRVGRTNSYEQYF.